This T cell receptor (beta chain) was observed in a study of human CD8 memory T cell subsets. Libraries of TCR beta chains were produced by 5' RACE (UMI-labeled). With the 5' RACE reads reprocessed, TCRdb shows one record per CDR3 protein and no DNA. Its table records around 6,200 distinct CDR3 sequences. Germline CDR1 and CDR2: SGHTA and FQGNSA. The CDR3 totals 13 residues. The source of the RNA was duplicate vials containing about 160,000 sorted CD8+ T cells for each subset. Specimen: CD8+ effector memory T cells (TEM) sorted from PBMCs. The subset here: effector memory CD8 T cells, CCR7- CD45RO+ CD95+. The chain links TRBV7-2 to TRBJ1-1; TCRdb designates TRBD1, a call that cannot be tested without DNA. This TCR was sampled from a human donor in good health. The CDR3 here is CASSLGSHSSAFF. The full variable domain, in which reference TRBV7-2 and TRBJ1-1 provide the parts outside the CDR3, is GAGVSQSPSNKVTEKGKDVELRCDPISGHTALYWYRQSLGQGLEFLIYFQGNSAPDKSGLPSDRFSAERTGGSVSTLTIQRTQQEDSAVYLCASSLGSHSSAFFGQGTRLTVV.